This T cell receptor beta chain was identified during a study of T cell changes during pregnancy in multiple sclerosis. The germline gives CDR1 MNHNS, CDR2 SASEGT. CDR3 length: 15 amino acids. The germline V and J ends were trimmed by 4 bases and 0 bases, with 12 bases remaining between them. Measured with immunoSEQ multiplex PCR; TCRdb has only the in-frame clones, and not every one. The data show 25,000 to 35,000 clones, 90% to 95% seen once. The sequence was obtained from a female donor with multiple sclerosis, enrolled in a pregnancy study. The chain links TRBV6-1 to TRBJ1-1; D possibly corresponds to TRBD1 (6 bases). The sequencing used CD8+ T cells from peripheral blood mononuclear cells, collected before pregnancy. CDR3 sequence reads: CASSVDRQMNTEAFF. For the CDR3, the DNA is TGTGCCAGCAGTGTTGACAGGCAGATGAACACTGAAGCTTTCTTT.